The entry below gives a single TCR beta chain sequence along with its context. The source of the sample is a study of blood T cell repertoires in COVID-19. Original processing methods: Amplification with reference gene primers provided the estimates of nucleated cell counts. Produced via immunoSEQ multiplex PCR; TCRdb's table is partial and in-frame only. V and J calls and clone size are given by that table; D and trimming were obtained from the DNA. The sample holds about 76,000 clones, approximately 90% seen once. This CDR3 is 13 amino acids long. In germline, CDR1 is LGHNA, CDR2 YNFKEQ. Trimming left V 1 base short and J 8 bases short, with 11 bases between.

This receptor was obtained from a human donor in a cohort sampled during active COVID-19. The rearrangement links TRBV4-2 to TRBJ1-2; possible D gene TRBD1, 5 bases. The sample was peripheral blood. CDR3 DNA: TGTGCCAGCAGCCAAGCCGGGGGGAGAGGCTACACCTTC. Its translation: CASSQAGGRGYTF.